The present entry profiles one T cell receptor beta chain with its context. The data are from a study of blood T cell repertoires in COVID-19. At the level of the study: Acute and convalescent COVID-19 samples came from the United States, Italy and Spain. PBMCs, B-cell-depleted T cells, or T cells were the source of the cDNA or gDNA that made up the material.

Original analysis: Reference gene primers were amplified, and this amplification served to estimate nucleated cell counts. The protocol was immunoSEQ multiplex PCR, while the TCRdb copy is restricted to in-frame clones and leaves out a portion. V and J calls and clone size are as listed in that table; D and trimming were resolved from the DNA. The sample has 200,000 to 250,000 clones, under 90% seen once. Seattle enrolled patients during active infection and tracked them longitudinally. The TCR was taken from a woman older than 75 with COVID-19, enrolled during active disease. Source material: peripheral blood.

The CDR3 sequence: CASSMGQQTITEAFF. CDR3 DNA: TGTGCCAGCTCAATGGGACAGCAAACTATCACGGAAGCTTTCTTT. The rearrangement uses TRBV6-5 and TRBJ1-1, with 7 bases matching TRBD1. The germline V gene encodes CDR1 MNHEY and CDR2 SVGAGI. Unmatched junction bases numbered 17, after V lost 8 bases and J lost 8 bases. The CDR3 covers 15 residues.